This T cell receptor beta chain was recovered during a study of shared clonotypes between healthy human individuals. Deep-level settings were used for running the assay. TCRdb's table, derived via immunoSEQ multiplex PCR, lists solely in-frame clones and lacks some. The repertoire holds a few million clones, with 90% to 95% as singletons. Comment on this clone: Its antigen is as yet unknown.

CDR3 length equals 13 residues. Germline V gene lookup returns CDR1 MNHEY and CDR2 SVGAGI. Losses at the gene ends were 6 bases for V and 11 bases for J; bases not matched to a gene: 11. Study results and caveats: The study's rarefaction showed incomplete sorted-subset sequencing despite large depth. Memory subsets generally showed lower estimated richness than naive subsets. Researchers sampled blood only, noting tissue repertoires likely differ.

Sequenced sample: naive CD4+ T cells sorted from blood. Subset here: CD45RA+ positively selected. The chain joins TRBV6-5 to TRBJ1-1, with 8 bases lining up with TRBD1. The sequence came from a man between 18 and 35 years old in good health. The CDR3 sequence: CASSHRQGRWAFF. CDR3 sequence (DNA): TGTGCCAGCAGCCATCGACAGGGGAGGTGGGCTTTCTTT.